A selection of T cell receptor beta chains follows, all from one sample in a study of cytomegalovirus exposure and HLA in healthy donors. Generated by immunoSEQ multiplex PCR, the TCRdb table keeps only in-frame clones and is missing some. The sample holds hundreds of thousands of clones, around 90% seen once. Material: PBMCs. The receptors were sampled from a woman aged 18 to 35 in good health and CMV-seropositive. CDR3s include the opening cysteine and the closing phenylalanine or tryptophan. Fields, in order: V gene, clone size, D gene, J gene, CDR3 protein, CDR3 DNA. A D gene is named only where the DNA matches it firmly. Size is omitted from some rows. Given values are once, few, many or a class for expanded clones.

TRBV27	-	TRBD1	TRBJ2-7	CASRGQGVLWEQYF	TGTGCCAGCAGGGGACAGGGGGTCCTTTGGGAGCAGTACTTC
TRBV10-3	few	-	TRBJ2-2	CANSRGSTGELFF	TGTGCCAACTCCCGGGGGTCCACCGGGGAGCTGTTTTTT
TRBV15	-	-	TRBJ1-2	CATSRDFRGRYGYTF	TGTGCCACCAGCAGAGATTTCAGGGGCCGGTATGGCTACACCTTC
TRBV14	-	TRBD2	TRBJ2-3	CASSQTSHYTTDTQYF	TGTGCCAGCAGCCAGACTAGCCACTATACCACAGATACGCAGTATTTT
TRBV4-1	-	-	TRBJ2-2	CASSQRGDRPNTGELFF	TGCGCCAGCAGCCAGCGGGGGGACAGACCGAACACCGGGGAGCTGTTTTTT
TRBV28	-	-	TRBJ2-1	CASSWVSGHNEQFF	TGTGCCAGCAGTTGGGTTAGCGGCCACAATGAGCAGTTCTTC
TRBV5-1	-	TRBD1	TRBJ1-2	CASTLDRGRRGYTF	TGCGCCAGCACCTTGGACAGGGGGCGTCGGGGCTACACCTTC
TRBV4-1	once	-	TRBJ1-2	CASSPSEWGGSYGYTF	TGCGCCAGCAGCCCGAGTGAGTGGGGCGGTTCGTATGGCTACACCTTC
TRBV27	-	-	TRBJ2-3	CASSKEGRTGPPYYTDTQYF	TGTGCCAGCAGTAAGGAGGGGCGGACAGGACCCCCATATTACACAGATACGCAGTATTTT
TRBV5-1	-	TRBD2	TRBJ2-7	CASSLVTSGLYEQYF	TGCGCCAGCAGCTTGGTCACTAGCGGCCTCTACGAGCAGTACTTC
TRBV18	-	TRBD1	TRBJ1-2	CASSTGTGSGYTF	TGTGCCAGCTCAACCGGGACAGGTTCCGGCTACACCTTC
TRBV4-2	-	TRBD2	TRBJ2-1	CASSQRLAGGHEQFF	TGTGCCAGCAGCCAAAGGCTAGCGGGAGGACATGAGCAGTTCTTC
TRBV7-8	-	TRBD2	TRBJ2-1	CASSLNAGDINEQFF	TGTGCCAGCAGCTTAAACGCGGGAGACATCAATGAGCAGTTCTTC
TRBV27	-	-	TRBJ2-7	CASSLSGQVDYTFTYEQYF	TGTGCCAGCAGTTTATCCGGACAGGTGGACTATACGTTCACCTACGAGCAGTACTTC
TRBV11-2	-	TRBD1	TRBJ1-2	CASSLDPGGDGYTF	TGTGCCAGCAGCTTAGATCCAGGGGGCGATGGCTACACCTTC
TRBV28	-	-	TRBJ1-2	CASSSGTSYGYTF	TGTGCCAGCAGTTCCGGGACTTCCTATGGCTACACCTTC
TRBV2	-	-	TRBJ2-6	CASGGTAGANVLTF	TGTGCCAGCGGGGGGACAGCTGGGGCCAACGTCCTGACTTTC
TRBV5-1	-	-	TRBJ1-1	CASSLAETTGTEAFF	TGCGCCAGCAGCTTGGCCGAGACGACTGGCACTGAAGCTTTCTTT
TRBV14	once	-	TRBJ2-1	CASSQDTGWNEQFF	TGTGCCAGCAGCCAAGATACAGGCTGGAATGAGCAGTTCTTC
TRBV4-1	-	TRBD1	TRBJ2-2	CASSLTGDMELFF	TGCGCCAGCAGCCTTACAGGGGATATGGAGCTGTTTTTT
TRBV5-1	-	TRBD1	TRBJ2-7	CASSWGDRGQYEQYF	TGCGCCAGCAGCTGGGGGGACAGGGGGCAGTACGAGCAGTACTTC
TRBV2	-	-	TRBJ1-3	CASSEGLSPGNTIYF	TGTGCCAGCAGTGAGGGGCTATCCCCTGGAAACACCATATATTTT
TRBV10-3	-	-	TRBJ2-7	CAISESTGWSYEQYF	TGTGCCATCAGTGAGAGTACAGGTTGGAGCTACGAGCAGTACTTC
TRBV4-1	-	-	TRBJ2-7	CASSPLGRRDEQYF	TGCGCCAGCAGCCCCCTGGGCAGGCGCGACGAGCAGTACTTC
TRBV28	-	TRBD1	TRBJ2-4	CASSLRTGEVPSAKNIQYF	TGTGCCAGCAGTCTACGGACAGGGGAAGTCCCTTCAGCCAAAAACATTCAGTACTTC
TRBV27	-	TRBD2	TRBJ2-2	CASSLSLAGGRGTGELFF	TGTGCCAGCAGTTTATCATTAGCGGGAGGGCGGGGCACCGGGGAGCTGTTTTTT
TRBV27	-	TRBD2	TRBJ2-1	CASSFSGSSYNEQFF	TGTGCCAGCAGTTTTAGCGGGAGTTCCTACAATGAGCAGTTCTTC
TRBV5-4	-	TRBD1	TRBJ2-7	CASSSPRDSYEQYF	TGTGCCAGCAGCTCCCCCCGGGACAGCTACGAGCAGTACTTC
TRBV29-1	-	TRBD2	TRBJ2-7	CSVAGDLTYEQYF	TGCAGCGTAGCGGGAGACCTAACCTACGAGCAGTACTTC
TRBV28	-	TRBD1	TRBJ1-3	CASSSPTGVRPGNTIYF	TGTGCCAGCAGTAGTCCAACAGGGGTTAGGCCCGGAAACACCATATATTTT
TRBV5-6	-	TRBD1	TRBJ2-3	CASSTGTGKATDTQYF	TGTGCCAGCAGCACAGGGACAGGGAAGGCAACAGATACGCAGTATTTT
TRBV6-5	-	-	TRBJ1-1	CASSRGVSTEAFF	TGTGCCAGCAGTCGGGGAGTGAGCACTGAAGCTTTCTTT
TRBV28	-	TRBD1	TRBJ1-4	CASSLGTAGATNEKLFF	TGTGCCAGCAGTTTGGGGACAGCAGGTGCAACTAATGAAAAACTGTTTTTT
TRBV7-9	-	TRBD1	TRBJ2-7	CASSSAGQGVYEQYF	TGTGCCAGCAGCTCCGCCGGACAGGGGGTCTACGAGCAGTACTTC
TRBV4-1	-	TRBD1	TRBJ1-2	CASSHPRGQGKDGYTF	TGCGCCAGCAGCCATCCTCGGGGACAGGGAAAGGATGGCTACACCTTC
TRBV4-1	-	-	TRBJ2-2	CASSQQSDGTGELFF	TGCGCCAGCAGCCAACAGAGCGACGGGACCGGGGAGCTGTTTTTT
TRBV9	-	TRBD1	TRBJ1-4	CASSLRDRVDEKLFF	TGTGCCAGCAGCCTCAGGGACAGGGTGGACGAAAAACTGTTTTTT
TRBV4-1	-	TRBD1	TRBJ2-7	CASGRTGGDYEQYF	TGCGCCAGCGGAAGGACAGGGGGCGACTACGAGCAGTACTTC
TRBV28	-	-	TRBJ1-2	CASSTITDSTYGYTF	TGTGCCAGCAGTACCATCACGGACAGTACCTATGGCTACACCTTC
TRBV6-1	-	-	TRBJ2-3	CASSGRGGWTDTQYF	TGTGCCAGCAGTGGGAGGGGAGGCTGGACAGATACGCAGTATTTT
TRBV18	-	TRBD1	TRBJ1-2	CASSPTGASYGYTF	TGTGCCAGCTCGCCCACAGGGGCCAGCTATGGCTACACCTTC
TRBV5-1	-	TRBD2	TRBJ2-2	CASSSRLAGGVGELFF	TGCGCCAGCAGCTCCCGACTAGCGGGAGGTGTCGGGGAGCTGTTTTTT
TRBV19	few	-	TRBJ1-5	CACTRGGVQPQHF	TGTGCCTGCACAAGGGGGGGAGTTCAGCCCCAGCATTTT
TRBV4-1	-	-	TRBJ2-7	CASSHREAYEQYF	TGCGCCAGCAGCCACCGGGAAGCCTACGAGCAGTACTTC
TRBV4-1	-	TRBD1	TRBJ1-1	CASSHGTGNTNTEAFF	TGCGCCAGCAGCCACGGGACAGGAAACACGAACACTGAAGCTTTCTTT
TRBV4-1	-	TRBD2	TRBJ2-7	CASSQDSTSGTYEQYF	TGCGCCAGCAGCCAAGATAGTACTAGCGGAACCTACGAGCAGTACTTC
TRBV6-1	once	TRBD2	TRBJ2-7	CASSEGWLAGYYEQYF	TGTGCCAGCAGTGAAGGGTGGCTAGCGGGATATTACGAGCAGTACTTC
TRBV30	-	-	TRBJ2-6	CAWSVGPGHDGANVLTF	TGTGCCTGGAGTGTAGGTCCGGGACATGACGGGGCCAACGTCCTGACTTTC
TRBV7-8	-	-	TRBJ2-1	CASSLPPGLNNEQFF	TGTGCCAGCAGCTTACCCCCGGGACTCAACAATGAGCAGTTCTTC
TRBV7-9	-	-	TRBJ1-5	CASSKTPGGTPNSNQPQHF	TGTGCCAGCAGCAAGACTCCTGGGGGCACACCCAATAGCAATCAGCCCCAGCATTTT
TRBV29-1	-	-	TRBJ2-7	CSVGDRDSYEQYF	TGCAGCGTTGGGGATAGGGACTCTTACGAGCAGTACTTC
TRBV27	-	TRBD2	TRBJ2-2	CASSLRGEAGELFF	TGTGCCAGCAGTTTACGGGGGGAGGCCGGGGAGCTGTTTTTT
TRBV7-9	-	-	TRBJ1-2	CASSSGPAGFNYGYTF	TGTGCCAGCAGCTCGGGCCCCGCGGGCTTCAACTATGGCTACACCTTC
TRBV18	-	-	TRBJ2-7	CASSPPGGRGDEQYF	TGTGCCAGCTCACCACCGGGGGGGCGCGGCGACGAGCAGTACTTC
TRBV10-3	-	-	TRBJ1-3	CAISGAGNTIYF	TGTGCCATCAGTGGAGCTGGAAACACCATATATTTT
TRBV5-4	-	TRBD1	TRBJ2-7	CASSAAGTGISEQYF	TGTGCCAGCAGCGCCGCCGGGACAGGGATTAGCGAGCAGTACTTC
TRBV5-1	-	-	TRBJ1-1	CASSFGQRNTEAFF	TGCGCCAGCAGCTTTGGACAGCGGAACACTGAAGCTTTCTTT
TRBV27	-	TRBD1	TRBJ1-2	CASSLSRGLGYTF	TGTGCCAGCAGTTTATCCAGGGGGCTGGGCTACACCTTC
TRBV4-2	-	TRBD2	TRBJ2-3	CASSQELAGRTDTQYF	TGTGCCAGCAGCCAAGAACTAGCGGGACGCACAGATACGCAGTATTTT
TRBV7-8	-	-	TRBJ2-3	CASSSLPLKLTDTQYF	TGTGCCAGCAGCTCGCTACCCCTTAAACTGACAGATACGCAGTATTTT